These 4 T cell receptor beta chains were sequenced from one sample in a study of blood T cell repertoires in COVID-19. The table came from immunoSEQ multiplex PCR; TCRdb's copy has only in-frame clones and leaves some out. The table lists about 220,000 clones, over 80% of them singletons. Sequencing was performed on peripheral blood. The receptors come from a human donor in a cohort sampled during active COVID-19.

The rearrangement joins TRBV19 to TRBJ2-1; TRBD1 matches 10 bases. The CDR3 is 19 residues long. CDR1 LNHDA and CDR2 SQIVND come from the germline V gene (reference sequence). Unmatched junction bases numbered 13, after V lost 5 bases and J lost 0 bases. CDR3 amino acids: CASSLRGTGAIVSYNEQFF. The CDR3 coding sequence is TGTGCCAGTAGTCTCAGAGGGACAGGGGCCATCGTCTCCTACAATGAGCAGTTCTTC. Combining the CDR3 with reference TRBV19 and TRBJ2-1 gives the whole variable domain DGGITQSPKYLFRKEGQNVTLSCEQNLNHDAMYWYRQDPGQGLRLIYYSQIVNDFQKGDIAEGYSVSREKKESFPLTVTSAQKNPTAFYLCASSLRGTGAIVSYNEQFFGPGTRLTVL.

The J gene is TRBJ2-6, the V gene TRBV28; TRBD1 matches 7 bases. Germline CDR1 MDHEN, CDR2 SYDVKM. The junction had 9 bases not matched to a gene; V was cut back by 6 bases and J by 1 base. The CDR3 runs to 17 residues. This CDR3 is CASRQRQGPSGANVLTF. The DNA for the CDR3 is TGTGCCAGCAGGCAAAGACAGGGACCTTCTGGGGCCAACGTCCTGACTTTC.

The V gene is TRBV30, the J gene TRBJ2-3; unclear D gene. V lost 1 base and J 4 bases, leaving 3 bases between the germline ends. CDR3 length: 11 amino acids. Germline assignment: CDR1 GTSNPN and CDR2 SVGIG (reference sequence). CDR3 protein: CAWSEPDTQYF. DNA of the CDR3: TGTGCCTGGAGTGAGCCAGATACGCAGTATTTT.

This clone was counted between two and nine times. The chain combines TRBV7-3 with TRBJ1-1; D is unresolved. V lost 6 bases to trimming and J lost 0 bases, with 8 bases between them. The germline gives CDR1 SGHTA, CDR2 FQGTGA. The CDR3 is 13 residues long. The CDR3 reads CASSRELNTEAFF. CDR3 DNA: TGTGCCAGCAGTAGAGAGCTGAACACTGAAGCTTTCTTT.